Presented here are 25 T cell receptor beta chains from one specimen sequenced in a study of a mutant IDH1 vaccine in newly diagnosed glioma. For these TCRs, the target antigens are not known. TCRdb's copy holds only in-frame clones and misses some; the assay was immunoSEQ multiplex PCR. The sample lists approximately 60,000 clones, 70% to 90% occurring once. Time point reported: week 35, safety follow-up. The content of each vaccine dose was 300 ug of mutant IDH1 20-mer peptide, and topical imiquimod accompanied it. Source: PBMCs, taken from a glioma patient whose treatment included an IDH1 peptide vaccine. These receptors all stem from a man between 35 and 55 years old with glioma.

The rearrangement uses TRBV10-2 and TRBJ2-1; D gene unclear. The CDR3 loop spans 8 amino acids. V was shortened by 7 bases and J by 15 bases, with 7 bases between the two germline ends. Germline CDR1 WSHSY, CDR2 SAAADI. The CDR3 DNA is TGCGCCAGCACCCAACGGTTCTTC. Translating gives CASTQRFF.

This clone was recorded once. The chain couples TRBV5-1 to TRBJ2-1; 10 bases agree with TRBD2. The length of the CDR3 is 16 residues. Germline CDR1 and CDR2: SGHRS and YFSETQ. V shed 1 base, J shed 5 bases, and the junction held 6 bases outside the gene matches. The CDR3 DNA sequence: TGCGCCAGCAGCTTGACCGGGACTAGCGTTGACAATGAGCAGTTCTTC. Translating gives CASSLTGTSVDNEQFF.

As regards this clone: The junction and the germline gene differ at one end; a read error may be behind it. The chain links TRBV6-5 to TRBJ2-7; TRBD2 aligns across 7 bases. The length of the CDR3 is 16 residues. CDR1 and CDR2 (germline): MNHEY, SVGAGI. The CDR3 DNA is TGTGTCAGCAGTTACTCCGGCGGGAGATCGGAGTACGAGCAGTACTTC. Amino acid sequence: CVSSYSGGRSEYEQYF.

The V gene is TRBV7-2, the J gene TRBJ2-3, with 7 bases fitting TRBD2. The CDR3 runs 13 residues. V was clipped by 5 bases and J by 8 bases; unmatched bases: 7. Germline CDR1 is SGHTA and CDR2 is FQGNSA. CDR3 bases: TGTGCCAGCAGCGTCCCCTCGGGGGGTACGCAGTATTTT. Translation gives CASSVPSGGTQYF.

The CDR3 loop reads CASSATGYRDQPQHF. Here the CDR3 DNA reads TGTGCCAGCAGCGCCACAGGGTATCGGGATCAGCCCCAGCATTTT. The chain combines TRBV9 with TRBJ1-5; tentatively, D is TRBD1 (6 bases). The germline CDR1 and CDR2 sequences are SGDLS and YYNGEE. V was trimmed by 3 bases and J by 5 bases, leaving 15 bases between them. CDR3 length equals 15 residues.

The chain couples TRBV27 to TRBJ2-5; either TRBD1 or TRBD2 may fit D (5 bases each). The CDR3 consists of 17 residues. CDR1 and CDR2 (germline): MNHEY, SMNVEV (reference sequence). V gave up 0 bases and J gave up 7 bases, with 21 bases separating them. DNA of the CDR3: TGTGCCAGCAGTTTATCCCCTACCGGGACCACCTTGGGGACCCAGTACTTC. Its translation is CASSLSPTGTTLGTQYF.

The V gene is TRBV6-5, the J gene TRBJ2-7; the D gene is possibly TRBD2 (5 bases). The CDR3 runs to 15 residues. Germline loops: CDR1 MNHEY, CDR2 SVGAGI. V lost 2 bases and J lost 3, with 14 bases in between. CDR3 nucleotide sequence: TGTGCCAGCAGTTACCCTCGGGGTTCTTACTACGAGCAGTACTTC. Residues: CASSYPRGSYYEQYF.

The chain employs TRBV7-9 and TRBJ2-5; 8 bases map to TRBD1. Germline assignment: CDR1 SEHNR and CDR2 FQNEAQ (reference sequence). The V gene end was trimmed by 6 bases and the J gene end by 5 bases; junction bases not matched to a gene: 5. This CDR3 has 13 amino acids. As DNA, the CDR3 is TGTGCCAGCAGACGACAGGGGATGGAGACCCAGTACTTC. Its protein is CASRRQGMETQYF.

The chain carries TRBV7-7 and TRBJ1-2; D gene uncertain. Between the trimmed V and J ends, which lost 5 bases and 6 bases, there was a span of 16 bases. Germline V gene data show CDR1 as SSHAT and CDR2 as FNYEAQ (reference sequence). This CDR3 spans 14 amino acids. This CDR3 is CASSPISGWDGYTF. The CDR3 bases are TGTGCCAGCAGCCCAATCTCGGGATGGGATGGCTACACCTTC.

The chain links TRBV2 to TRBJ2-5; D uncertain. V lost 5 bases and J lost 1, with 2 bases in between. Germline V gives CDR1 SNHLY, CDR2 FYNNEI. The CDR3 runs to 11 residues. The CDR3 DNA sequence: TGTGCCAGCAGTAGCCAAGAGACCCAGTACTTC. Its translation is CASSSQETQYF.

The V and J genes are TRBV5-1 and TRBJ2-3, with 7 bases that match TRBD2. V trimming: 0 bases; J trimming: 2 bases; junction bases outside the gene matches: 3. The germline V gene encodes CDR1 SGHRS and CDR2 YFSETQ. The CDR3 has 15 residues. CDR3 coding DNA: TGCGCCAGCAGCTTGGTGGGACTATCCACAGATACGCAGTATTTT. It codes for CASSLVGLSTDTQYF. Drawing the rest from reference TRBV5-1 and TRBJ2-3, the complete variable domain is KAGVTQTPRYLIKTRGQQVTLSCSPISGHRSVSWYQQTPGQGLQFLFEYFSETQRNKGNFPGRFSGRQFSNSRSEMNVSTLELGDSALYLCASSLVGLSTDTQYFGPGTRLTVL.

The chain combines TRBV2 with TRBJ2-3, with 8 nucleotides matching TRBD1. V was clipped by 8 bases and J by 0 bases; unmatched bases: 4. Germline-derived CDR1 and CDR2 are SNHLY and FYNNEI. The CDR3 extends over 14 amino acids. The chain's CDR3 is CASGDRSSTDTQYF. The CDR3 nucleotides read TGTGCCAGCGGGGACAGGTCTAGCACAGATACGCAGTATTTT.

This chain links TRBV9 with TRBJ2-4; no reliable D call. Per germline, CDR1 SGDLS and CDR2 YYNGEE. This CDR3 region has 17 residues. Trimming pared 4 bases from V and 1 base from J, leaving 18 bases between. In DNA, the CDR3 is TGTGCCAGCAGCTCCACCCCTGAGAGCTACGCCAAAAACATTCAGTACTTC. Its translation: CASSSTPESYAKNIQYF.

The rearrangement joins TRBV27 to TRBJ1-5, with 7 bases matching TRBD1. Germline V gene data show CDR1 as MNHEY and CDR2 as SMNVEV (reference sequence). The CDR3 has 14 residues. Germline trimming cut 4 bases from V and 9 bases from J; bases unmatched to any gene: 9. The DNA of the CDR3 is TGTGCCAGCAGTTCCAACAGGGGTCGAGGGCCCCAGCATTTT. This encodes CASSSNRGRGPQHF.

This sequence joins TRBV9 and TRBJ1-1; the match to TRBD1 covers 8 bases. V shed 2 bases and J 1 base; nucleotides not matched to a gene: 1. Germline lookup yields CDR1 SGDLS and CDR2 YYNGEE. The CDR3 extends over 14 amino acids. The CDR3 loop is CASSVTGGNTEAFF. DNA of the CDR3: TGTGCCAGCAGCGTTACAGGGGGGAACACTGAAGCTTTCTTT.

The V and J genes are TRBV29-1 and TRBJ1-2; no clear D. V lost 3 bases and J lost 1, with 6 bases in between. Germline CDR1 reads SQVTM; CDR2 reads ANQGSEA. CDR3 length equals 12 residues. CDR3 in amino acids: CSVDTVNYGYTF. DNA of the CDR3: TGCAGCGTTGACACGGTTAACTATGGCTACACCTTC.

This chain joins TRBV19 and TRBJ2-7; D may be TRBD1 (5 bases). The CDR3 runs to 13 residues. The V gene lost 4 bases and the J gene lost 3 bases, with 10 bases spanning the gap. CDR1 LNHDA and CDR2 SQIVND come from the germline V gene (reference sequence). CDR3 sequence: CASSSVQGYEQYF. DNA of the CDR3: TGTGCCAGTAGTAGCGTCCAGGGCTACGAGCAGTACTTC.

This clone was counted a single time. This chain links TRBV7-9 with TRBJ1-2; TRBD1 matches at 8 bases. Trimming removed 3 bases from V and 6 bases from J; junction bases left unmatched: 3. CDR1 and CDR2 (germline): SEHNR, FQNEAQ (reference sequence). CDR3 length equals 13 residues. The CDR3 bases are TGTGCCAGCAGCTTCCAGGGGGCAAATGGCTACACCTTC. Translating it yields CASSFQGANGYTF.

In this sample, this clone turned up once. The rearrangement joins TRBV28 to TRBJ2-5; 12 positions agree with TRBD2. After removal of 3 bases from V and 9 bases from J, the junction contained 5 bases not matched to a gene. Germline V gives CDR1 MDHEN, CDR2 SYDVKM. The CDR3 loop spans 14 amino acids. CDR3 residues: CASSFLAGGGAQYF. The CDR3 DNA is TGTGCCAGCAGTTTCCTAGCGGGAGGGGGGGCCCAGTACTTC. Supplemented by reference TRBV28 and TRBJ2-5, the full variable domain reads DVKVTQSSRYLVKRTGEKVFLECVQDMDHENMFWYRQDPGLGLRLIYFSYDVKMKEKGDIPEGYSVSREKKERFSLILESASTNQTSMYLCASSFLAGGGAQYFGPGTRLLVL.

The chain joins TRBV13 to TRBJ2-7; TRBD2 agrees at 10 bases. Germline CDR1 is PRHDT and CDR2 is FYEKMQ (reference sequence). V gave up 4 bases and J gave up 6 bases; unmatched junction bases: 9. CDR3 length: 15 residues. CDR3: CASSSSSGRRVEQYF. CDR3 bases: TGTGCCAGCAGCTCCTCTAGCGGGAGACGTGTCGAGCAGTACTTC.

DNA of the CDR3: TGTGCCAGCAGCCGAGGGGGGACTAGCGTCGAGACGCAGTATTTT. This encodes CASSRGGTSVETQYF. This chain joins TRBV5-4 and TRBJ2-3, with 10 bases that match TRBD2. Per germline, CDR1 SGHNT and CDR2 YYREEE (reference sequence). V lost 4 bases, J lost 9 bases, and 11 bases stayed unmatched. The CDR3 sequence is 15 residues long.

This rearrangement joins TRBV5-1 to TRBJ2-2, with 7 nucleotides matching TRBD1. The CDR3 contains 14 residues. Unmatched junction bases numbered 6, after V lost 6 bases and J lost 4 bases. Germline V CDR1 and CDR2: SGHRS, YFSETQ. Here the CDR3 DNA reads TGCGCCAGCACCAGACAGGGACCCACCGGGGAGCTGTTTTTT. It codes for CASTRQGPTGELFF.

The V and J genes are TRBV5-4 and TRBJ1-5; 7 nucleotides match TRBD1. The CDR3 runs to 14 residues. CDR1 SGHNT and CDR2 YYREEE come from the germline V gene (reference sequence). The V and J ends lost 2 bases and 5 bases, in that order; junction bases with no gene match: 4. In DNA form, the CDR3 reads TGTGCCAGCAGCTTAGCAGGGGGGGATCAGCCCCAGCATTTT. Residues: CASSLAGGDQPQHF.

CDR3 nucleotides: TGTGCCAGCAGGCAAGGGGCTTCCTCCCTCGAGCAGTACTTC. Its translation is CASRQGASSLEQYF. This rearrangement joins TRBV5-4 to TRBJ2-7, with TRBD1 as a possible D gene (5 bases). CDR3 length equals 14 residues. Germline CDR1 reads SGHNT; CDR2 reads YYREEE (reference sequence). The germline V and J ends were trimmed by 5 bases and 6 bases, with 18 bases remaining between them.

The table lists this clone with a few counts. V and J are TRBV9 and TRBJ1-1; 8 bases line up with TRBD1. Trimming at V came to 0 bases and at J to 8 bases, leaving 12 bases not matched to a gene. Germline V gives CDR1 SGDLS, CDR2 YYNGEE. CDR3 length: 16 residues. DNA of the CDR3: TGTGCCAGCAGCGTAGGATATACAGGGGGTGGAAGGGAAGCTTTCTTT. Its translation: CASSVGYTGGGREAFF.